One and the same sample provided the 9 T cell receptor beta chains below, sequenced in a study of T cell responses to AZD1222 COVID-19 vaccine (TCRdb year 2021). The time point label corresponds to: baseline before first vaccination. Libraries were constructed by the immunoSEQ multiplex PCR assay. TCRdb mirrors the immuneACCESS table, restricted to in-frame sequences. Some clones are absent from its copies; in checked studies, under half trace to an unresolved V gene, and the reason for the others is unknown. A total of under 150,000 clones appear in this sample, over 85% of them only once. The ten most abundant clones make up roughly 5.6% of the sample. Sequenced here: peripheral blood, sampled on day 0 of AZD1222 vaccination. The receptors shown here come from an adult in good health.

J is TRBJ2-3 and V is TRBV2, with 9 bases identical to TRBD2. Germline V gene data show CDR1 as SNHLY and CDR2 as FYNNEI. The junction had 10 bases not matched to a gene; V was cut back by 5 bases and J by 1 base. The CDR3 is 17 residues long. This CDR3 is CASSRQVTSGGTDTQYF. The DNA for the CDR3 is TGTGCCAGCAGTCGACAGGTGACTAGCGGCGGCACAGATACGCAGTATTTT.

The V and J genes are TRBV15 and TRBJ2-1; TRBD1 might be the D (7 bases). Germline CDR1 reads LNHNV; CDR2 reads YYDKDF (reference sequence). The length of the CDR3 is 16 residues. V shed 3 bases and J shed 8 bases, with 20 bases lying between them. This chain's CDR3 is CATSSDEEGAPHEQFF. CDR3 DNA: TGTGCCACCAGCAGTGATGAGGAGGGGGCGCCACATGAGCAGTTCTTC.

This clone was seen repeatedly, ten times or more. V and J are TRBV6-4 and TRBJ2-6, with D possibly TRBD1 on 6 matching bases. This CDR3 has 15 residues. The germline CDR1 and CDR2 sequences are MRHNA and SNTAGT. The germline V and J ends were trimmed by 6 bases and 4 bases, with 13 bases remaining between them. For the CDR3, the DNA is TGTGCCAGCAGCTTGGGGGCGGACGGGGCCAACGTCCTGACTTTC. This sequence encodes CASSLGADGANVLTF.

The chain is built from TRBV5-1 and TRBJ1-4; D is ambiguous. The CDR3 has 13 amino acids. Germline V gives CDR1 SGHRS, CDR2 YFSETQ. The ends were cut back, 3 bases at V and 3 bases at J, with 6 bases in the middle. The CDR3 reads CASSSEANEKLFF. The CDR3, as DNA: TGCGCCAGCAGCTCCGAGGCTAATGAAAAACTGTTTTTT.

The rearrangement links TRBV27 to TRBJ1-1; a possible D gene is TRBD1 (6 bases). V was shortened by 6 bases and J by 2 bases, with 13 bases between the two germline ends. Germline V gene data show CDR1 as MNHEY and CDR2 as SMNVEV (reference sequence). CDR3 length: 14 residues. The CDR3 is CASSPRQENTEAFF. CDR3 bases: TGTGCCAGCAGCCCCCGACAGGAAAACACTGAAGCTTTCTTT.

This clone appeared once. This rearrangement joins TRBV7-3 to TRBJ1-1; no reliable D call. The length of the CDR3 is 13 residues. The germline CDR1 and CDR2 sequences are SGHTA and FQGTGA. The V gene lost 3 bases and the J gene lost 3 bases, with 8 bases spanning the gap. CDR3 protein: CASSFGDDTEAFF. CDR3 nucleotides: TGTGCCAGCAGCTTTGGGGATGACACTGAAGCTTTCTTT.

The chain is built from TRBV7-3 and TRBJ2-3, with no clear D. Germline-derived CDR1 and CDR2 are SGHTA and FQGTGA. Trimming took 2 bases from V and 5 from J, leaving 14 bases between them. This CDR3 region has 15 residues. CDR3 sequence reads: CASSLLGNPGDTQYF. CDR3 sequence (DNA): TGTGCCAGCAGCTTATTGGGCAACCCGGGAGATACGCAGTATTTT.

The chain has TRBV7-8 and TRBJ1-5, with 10 bases lining up with TRBD1. J lost 7 bases, V lost 5 bases, and 5 bases had no gene match. The V gene's germline CDR1 is SGHVS and CDR2 FQNEAQ. CDR3 length: 14 amino acids. CDR3 in amino acids: CASSPTGGGQPQHF. CDR3 bases: TGTGCCAGCAGCCCGACAGGGGGCGGCCAGCCCCAGCATTTT.

The chain employs TRBV25-1 and TRBJ2-3; the D is unclear. CDR3 size: 11 residues. The V end was cut by 6 bases, the J end by 2 bases, with 3 bases between. Germline lookup yields CDR1 MGHDK and CDR2 SYGVNS. The CDR3 is CASSYTDTQYF. The CDR3, as DNA: TGTGCCAGCAGCTACACAGATACGCAGTATTTT.